This record concerns one T cell receptor (beta chain) sequence. What it recognizes is unknown. This specimen comes from a study of OX40 agonist ivuxolimab in advanced cancers. For the study at large: The dose-escalation group included hepatocellular carcinoma, melanoma, renal cell carcinoma and head and neck cancer. Of the participants, approximately 38% had some prior anti-PD-1, anti-PD-L1 or anti-CTLA-4 therapy, which was allowed.

General study points: On average, CD8+ T cells showed a greater number of expanded clones than CD4+.

The assay was immunoSEQ multiplex PCR, and TCRdb's table has in-frame clones only and misses some. This sample has tens of thousands of clones, with 80% to 90% found just once. With baseline, cycle 4 day 1, and cycle 7 day 1 as timepoints, blood was sampled. CDR1 is MGHRA, CDR2 YSYEKL, per germline. There are 16 residues in the CDR3. The V gene lost 2 bases and the J gene lost 1 base, with 11 bases spanning the gap. This chain uses TRBV4-1 with TRBJ2-2; maybe TRBD1 (5 bases). The sequences come from CD4+ or CD8+ T cells sorted from blood, collected in a trial of the OX40 agonist ivuxolimab. This clonotype was obtained from an adult with an advanced solid tumor such as melanoma, head and neck, liver or kidney cancer. CDR3 loop: CASSQLVQGNTGELFF. The CDR3 coding sequence is TGCGCCAGCAGCCAATTAGTTCAGGGGAACACCGGGGAGCTGTTTTTT.